The table lists the clone carrying this TCR beta chain with a few counts. The data were taken from a study of blood T cell repertoires in COVID-19. As for the study in general: Sites across the United States, Italy and Spain contributed samples from acute and convalescent COVID-19. T cells, B-cell-depleted T cells, or PBMCs provided the cDNA or gDNA that served as material.

Source study methods: Nucleated cell counts were estimated from reference gene primer amplification. TCRdb's copy holds only in-frame clones and misses some; the assay was immunoSEQ multiplex PCR. V, J and clone size were drawn from that table, and D and trimming were deduced from the DNA. The sample includes some 87,000 clones, roughly 80% seen only once; the top ten take approximately 23%. Sequencing was done on a sample of peripheral blood. The receptor comes from an older man with active or convalescent COVID-19.

In DNA form, the CDR3 reads TGTGCCACCAGCGGGGGACAGGGTAGAATTTCGGATGAGCAGTTCTTC. Translation: CATSGGQGRISDEQFF. The gene calls are TRBV15 and TRBJ2-1, with 9 nucleotides matching TRBD1. The trim removed 5 bases at V and 8 bases at J, leaving 13 bases unmatched. There are 16 residues in the CDR3. Germline loops: CDR1 LNHNV, CDR2 YYDKDF (reference sequence).